The T cell receptor (beta chain) described here comes from a study of blood T cell repertoires in COVID-19. Background on the study: Acute and convalescent COVID-19 samples came from the United States, Italy and Spain.

The table came from immunoSEQ multiplex PCR; TCRdb's copy has only in-frame clones and leaves some out. Of about 130,000 clones listed, 86% were seen once; the top ten hold approximately 4.3%. Study members were between about 18 and 100 years old and lived in around 24 US regions. For recovered donors of Cohort 3, there were two negative PCRs, clearance, or symptom resolution. In germline, CDR1 is LGHNA, CDR2 YNFKEQ. The ends lost 1 base at V and 6 bases at J; junction bases unmatched: 9. The CDR3 has 16 amino acids. This clone was detected only a few times. J is TRBJ2-3 and V is TRBV4-2, with 8 bases matching TRBD2. The sequenced sample was PBMCs or T cells enriched from blood (not recorded which). The source of this sequence is a man over 45 who had recovered from COVID-19. CDR3 protein: CASSQGQSGGVDTQYF. CDR3 nucleotides: TGTGCCAGCAGCCAAGGACAGAGCGGGGGTGTGGATACGCAGTATTTT.